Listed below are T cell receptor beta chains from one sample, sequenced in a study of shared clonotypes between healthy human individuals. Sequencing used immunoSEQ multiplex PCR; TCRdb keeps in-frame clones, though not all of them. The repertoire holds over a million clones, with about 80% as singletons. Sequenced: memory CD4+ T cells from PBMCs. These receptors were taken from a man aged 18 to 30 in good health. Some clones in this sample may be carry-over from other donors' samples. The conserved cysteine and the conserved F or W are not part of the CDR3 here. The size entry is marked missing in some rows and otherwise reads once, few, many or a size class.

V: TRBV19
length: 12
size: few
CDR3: ASNTRGETDTQY

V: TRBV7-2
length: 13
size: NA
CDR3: ASSLLGHLSYEQY

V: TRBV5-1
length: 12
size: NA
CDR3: ASSLDGKNTEAF

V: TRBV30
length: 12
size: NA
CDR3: AWSVARGNEKLF

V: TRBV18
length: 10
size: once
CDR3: ASSPQGETQY

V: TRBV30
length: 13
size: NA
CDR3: AWSLQGVFSYEQY

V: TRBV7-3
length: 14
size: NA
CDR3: ASSLTGGSRTDTQY

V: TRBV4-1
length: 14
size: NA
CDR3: ASSQGDKRTGRTGT

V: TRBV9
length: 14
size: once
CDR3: ASSADAGYGTDTQY

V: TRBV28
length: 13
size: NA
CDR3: ASSFSGTSRHEQF

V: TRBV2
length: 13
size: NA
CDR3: ASSALAGGADTQY

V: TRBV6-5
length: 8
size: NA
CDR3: ASGYYEQY

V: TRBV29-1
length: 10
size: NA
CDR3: SGGDSFYGYT

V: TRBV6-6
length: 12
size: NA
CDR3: ASSAGRGSYEQY

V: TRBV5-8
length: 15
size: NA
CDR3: ASSLAQRTSGIDTQY

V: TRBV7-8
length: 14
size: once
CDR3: ASSLVGTSSGNTIY

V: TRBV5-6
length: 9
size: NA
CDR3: ASSLRDEQF